The present TCR beta chain was sequenced within a study of blood T cell repertoires in COVID-19. Study overall: Sites across the United States, Italy and Spain contributed samples from acute and convalescent COVID-19.

Living in about 25 US areas, the participants were between roughly 18 and 89 years of age. Grouping used clinical history reported by participants in a survey and questionnaire. Germline loops: CDR1 SEHNR, CDR2 FQNEAQ (reference sequence). With 5 bases removed from V and 0 bases from J, the gap between germline ends came to 8 bases. There are 14 residues in the CDR3. Data came from immunoSEQ multiplex PCR; TCRdb stores just in-frame clones and leaves some out. The sample yields more than 150,000 clones, 60% to 80% seen once. The chain uses TRBV7-9 and TRBJ1-5; weak D call: TRBD1 (5 bases). The sample taken for sequencing was PBMCs or T cells enriched from blood (not recorded which). The receptor was isolated from a woman aged 50 to 60 who had recovered from COVID-19. The CDR3 sequence: CASSDRLSNQPQHF. As DNA, the CDR3 is TGTGCCAGCAGCGACAGACTTAGCAATCAGCCCCAGCATTTT.